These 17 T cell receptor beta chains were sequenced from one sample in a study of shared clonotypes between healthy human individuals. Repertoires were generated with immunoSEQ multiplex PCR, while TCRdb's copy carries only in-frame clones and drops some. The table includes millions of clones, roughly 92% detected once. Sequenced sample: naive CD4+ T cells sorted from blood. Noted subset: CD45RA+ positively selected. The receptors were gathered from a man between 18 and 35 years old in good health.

The CDR3 coding sequence is TGTGCCAGCAGCCGACTAGCGAAAGTGGACTACGAGCAGTACTTC. It specifies CASSRLAKVDYEQYF. This chain links TRBV6-5 with TRBJ2-5; 8 positions match TRBD2. Near its end, the DNA agrees better with TRBJ2-7, so the J call may be wrong. This CDR3 region has 15 residues. In germline, CDR1 is MNHEY, CDR2 SVGAGI.

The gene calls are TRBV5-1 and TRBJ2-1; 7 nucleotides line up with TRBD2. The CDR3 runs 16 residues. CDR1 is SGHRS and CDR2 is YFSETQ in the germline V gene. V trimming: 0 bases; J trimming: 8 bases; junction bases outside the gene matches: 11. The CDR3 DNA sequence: TGCGCCAGCAGCTTGGGAGGGAGGGGATTTCAGGATGAGCAGTTCTTC. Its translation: CASSLGGRGFQDEQFF.

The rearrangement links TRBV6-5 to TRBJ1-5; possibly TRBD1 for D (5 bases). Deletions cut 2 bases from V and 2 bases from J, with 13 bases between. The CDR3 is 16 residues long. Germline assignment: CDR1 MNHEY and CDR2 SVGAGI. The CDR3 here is CASSYGGARGNQPQHF. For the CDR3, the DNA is TGTGCCAGCAGTTACGGTGGGGCGCGGGGCAATCAGCCCCAGCATTTT.

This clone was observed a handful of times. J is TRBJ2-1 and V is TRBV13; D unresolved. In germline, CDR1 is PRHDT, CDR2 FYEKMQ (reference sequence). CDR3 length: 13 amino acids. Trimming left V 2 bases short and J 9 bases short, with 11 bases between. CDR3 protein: CASSLLRGTEQFF. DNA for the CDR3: TGTGCCAGCAGCTTACTCCGTGGTACTGAGCAGTTCTTC.

In nucleotides, the CDR3 is TGTGCCAGCAGCCCGATGCAGAACACCGGGGAGCTGTTTTTT. Its translation is CASSPMQNTGELFF. This chain uses TRBV11-2 with TRBJ2-2; D gene ambiguous. Germline V gives CDR1 SGHAT, CDR2 FQNNGV. This CDR3 is 14 amino acids long. V shed 5 bases and J shed 1 base, with 8 bases lying between them.

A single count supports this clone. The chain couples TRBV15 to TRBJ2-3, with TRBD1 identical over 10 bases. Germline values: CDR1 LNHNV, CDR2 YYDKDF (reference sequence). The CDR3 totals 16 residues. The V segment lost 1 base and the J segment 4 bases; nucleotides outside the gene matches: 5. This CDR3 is CATSRGQGAWADTQYF. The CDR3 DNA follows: TGTGCCACCAGCAGAGGACAGGGGGCTTGGGCAGATACGCAGTATTTT.

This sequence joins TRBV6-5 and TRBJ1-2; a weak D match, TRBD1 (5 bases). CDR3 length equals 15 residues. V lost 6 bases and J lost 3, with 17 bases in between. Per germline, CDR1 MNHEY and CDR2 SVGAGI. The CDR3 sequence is CASREITGGYYGYTF. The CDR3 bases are TGTGCCAGCAGGGAGATAACCGGGGGATACTATGGCTACACCTTC.

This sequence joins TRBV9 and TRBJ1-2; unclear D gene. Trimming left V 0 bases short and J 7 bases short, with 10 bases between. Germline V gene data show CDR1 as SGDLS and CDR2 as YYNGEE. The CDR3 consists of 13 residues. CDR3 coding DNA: TGTGCCAGCAGCGTAGGGGGAAAGGGTGGCTACACCTTC. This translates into CASSVGGKGGYTF.

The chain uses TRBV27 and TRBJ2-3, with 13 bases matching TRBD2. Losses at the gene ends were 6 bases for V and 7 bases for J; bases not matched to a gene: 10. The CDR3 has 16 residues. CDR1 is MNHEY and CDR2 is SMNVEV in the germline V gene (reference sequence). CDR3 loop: CASSRLAGGPHYTQYF. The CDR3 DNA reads TGTGCCAGCAGCAGACTAGCGGGAGGTCCCCACTATACGCAGTATTTT.

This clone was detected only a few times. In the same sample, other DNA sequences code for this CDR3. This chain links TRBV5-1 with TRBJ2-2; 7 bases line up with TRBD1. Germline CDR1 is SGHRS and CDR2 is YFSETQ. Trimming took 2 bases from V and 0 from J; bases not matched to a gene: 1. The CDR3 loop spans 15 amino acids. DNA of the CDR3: TGCGCCAGCAGCTTAGGGACAGCGAACACCGGGGAGCTGTTTTTT. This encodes CASSLGTANTGELFF. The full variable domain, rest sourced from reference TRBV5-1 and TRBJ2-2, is KAGVTQTPRYLIKTRGQQVTLSCSPISGHRSVSWYQQTPGQGLQFLFEYFSETQRNKGNFPGRFSGRQFSNSRSEMNVSTLELGDSALYLCASSLGTANTGELFFGEGSRLTVL.

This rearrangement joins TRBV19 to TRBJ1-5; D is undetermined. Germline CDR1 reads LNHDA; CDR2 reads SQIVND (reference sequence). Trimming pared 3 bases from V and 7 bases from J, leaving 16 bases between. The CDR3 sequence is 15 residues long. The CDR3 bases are TGTGCCAGTAGTATTGGTCGGCGGGTTGGACAGCCCCAGCATTTT. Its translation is CASSIGRRVGQPQHF. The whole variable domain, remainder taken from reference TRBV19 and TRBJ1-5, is DGGITQSPKYLFRKEGQNVTLSCEQNLNHDAMYWYRQDPGQGLRLIYYSQIVNDFQKGDIAEGYSVSREKKESFPLTVTSAQKNPTAFYLCASSIGRRVGQPQHFGDGTRLSIL.

This chain's CDR3 is CASNGGGAGTDTQYF. DNA for the CDR3: TGTGCCAGCAATGGAGGGGGGGCCGGCACAGATACGCAGTATTTT. The rearrangement uses TRBV2 and TRBJ2-3, with D perhaps matching TRBD2 (7 bases). Germline CDR1 is SNHLY and CDR2 is FYNNEI. V lost 7 bases and J 1 base, leaving 15 bases between the germline ends. The CDR3 spans 15 residues.

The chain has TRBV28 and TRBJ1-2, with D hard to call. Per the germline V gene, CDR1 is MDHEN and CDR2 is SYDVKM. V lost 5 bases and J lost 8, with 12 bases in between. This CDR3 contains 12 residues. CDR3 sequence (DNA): TGTGCCAGCAGTAGCTCGAACGAAGGCTACACCTTC. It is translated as CASSSSNEGYTF.

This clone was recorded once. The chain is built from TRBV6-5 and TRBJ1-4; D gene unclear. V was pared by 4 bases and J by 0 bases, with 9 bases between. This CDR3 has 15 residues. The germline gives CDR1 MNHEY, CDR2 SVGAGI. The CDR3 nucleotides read TGTGCCAGCAGTTCAGGAAGCGCAACTAATGAAAAACTGTTTTTT. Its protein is CASSSGSATNEKLFF.

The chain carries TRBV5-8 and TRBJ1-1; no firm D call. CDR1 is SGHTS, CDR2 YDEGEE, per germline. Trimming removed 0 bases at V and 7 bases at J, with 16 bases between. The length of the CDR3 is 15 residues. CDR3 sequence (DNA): TGTGCCAGCAGCTTGGGCCCGACCCTGATCCGTGAAGCTTTCTTT. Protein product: CASSLGPTLIREAFF. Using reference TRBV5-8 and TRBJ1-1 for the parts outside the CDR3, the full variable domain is EAGVTQSPTHLIKTRGQQATLRCSPISGHTSVYWYQQALGLGLQFLLWYDEGEERNRGNFPPRFSGRQFPNYSSELNVNALELEDSALYLCASSLGPTLIREAFFGQGTRLTVV.

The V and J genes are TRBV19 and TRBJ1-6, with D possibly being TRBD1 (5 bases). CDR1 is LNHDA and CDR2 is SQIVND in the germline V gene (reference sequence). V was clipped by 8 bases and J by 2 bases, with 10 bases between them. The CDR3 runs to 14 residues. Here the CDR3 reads CASAGPTYNSPLHF. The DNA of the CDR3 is TGTGCCAGTGCGGGGCCTACCTATAATTCACCCCTCCACTTT.

The CDR3 coding sequence is TGTGCCAGCAGCTTAGTCGGTGTAAGGGGAGGCAATGAGCAGTTCTTC. This sequence encodes CASSLVGVRGGNEQFF. The chain couples TRBV7-9 to TRBJ2-1; D possibly corresponds to TRBD2 (6 bases). The CDR3 loop spans 16 amino acids. Germline V gives CDR1 SEHNR, CDR2 FQNEAQ (reference sequence). Trimming stripped 1 base from V and 6 bases from J, with 16 bases between.